The 15 T cell receptor beta chains given below trace back to one sample, sequenced in a study of human T cells and chemical hapten exposure. Time point here: patch test 2, 6 weeks after DPC sensitization. The sample's treatment: therapeutic diphenylcyclopropenone sensitization with weekly scalp DPC. TCRdb used MiXCR to reprocess the RACE reads, holding one entry per CDR3 protein. The sample contains some 84,000 distinct CDR3 sequences, about 9.4% of which appear only once. Sequences were derived from whole blood, sampled in connection with sensitization to the hapten diphenylcyclopropenone (DPC). Every receptor here comes from a woman aged 45-65 years with alopecia areata. Some clones in this sample may be carry-over from other donors' samples.

The CDR3 bases are TGTGCCAGCAGTTTATCCCTTTCGAGCGAGCAGTACTTC. It specifies CASSLSLSSEQYF. The chain is built from TRBV28 and TRBJ2-7; D remains ambiguous. The germline gives CDR1 MDHEN, CDR2 SYDVKM. V lost 1 base and J lost 6, with 10 bases in between. CDR3 length: 13 residues.

The rearrangement links TRBV30 to TRBJ2-7; D unclear. Germline V gene sequence: CDR1 GTSNPN, CDR2 SVGIG (reference sequence). V was shortened by 3 bases and J by 2 bases, with 14 bases between the two germline ends. The CDR3 length is 14 residues. CDR3 sequence reads: CAWRGPLLTYEQYF. The CDR3 nucleotides are TGTGCCTGGAGAGGGCCGCTATTAACCTACGAGCAGTACTTC.

This clonotype was counted at least ten times. The rearrangement uses TRBV12-3 or TRBV12-4 and TRBJ1-1; TRBD1 is a possible D gene (5 bases). The CDR3 has 13 amino acids. V shed 6 bases and J shed 4 bases, with 12 bases lying between them. CDR3 bases: TGTGCCAGCAGGCTGGGGGGGATCACTGAAGCTTTCTTT. This codes for CASRLGGITEAFF.

This clonotype was detected a few times. The chain joins TRBV23-1 to TRBJ2-2; D possibly uses TRBD1 or TRBD2 (5 bases each). TRBV23-1 is an open reading frame whose function is uncertain. Trimming removed 11 bases at V and 0 bases at J, with 19 bases between. CDR3 length equals 16 residues. CDR3 protein: CARQGTGTANTGELFF. The CDR3 DNA follows: TGCGCCCGACAAGGGACGGGGACGGCGAACACCGGGGAGCTGTTTTTT.

This clonotype has at least ten counts. The chain joins TRBV12-3 or TRBV12-4 to TRBJ2-5; D gene uncertain. V lost 1 base, J lost 5 bases, and 5 bases lay in between. The CDR3 covers 12 residues. The DNA for the CDR3 is TGTGCCAGCAGTTTAGAGTCGGAGACCCAGTACTTC. Its translation is CASSLESETQYF.

In this sample, this clonotype turned up many times. The chain recombines TRBV7-9 with TRBJ2-7; 9 positions agree with TRBD2. CDR1 is SEHNR, CDR2 FQNEAQ, per germline (reference sequence). The CDR3 is 15 residues long. The V and J ends lost 1 base and 2 bases, in that order; junction bases with no gene match: 3. Here the CDR3 DNA reads TGTGCCAGCAGCTTAGGTAGCGGGAGTACCTACGAGCAGTACTTC. Translated: CASSLGSGSTYEQYF.

The chain uses TRBV3-1 and TRBJ2-1; D is perhaps TRBD2 (5 bases). This CDR3 comprises 15 residues. Germline loops: CDR1 LGHDT, CDR2 YNNKEL (reference sequence). V lost 6 bases and J 4 bases, leaving 16 bases between the germline ends. CDR3 loop: CASRDRERAYNEQFF. In DNA form, the CDR3 reads TGTGCCAGCAGGGACCGGGAAAGGGCATACAATGAGCAGTTCTTC.

This clonotype was seen a handful of times. CDR3 loop: CASSELRPGLGADTQYF. The CDR3 region has the DNA TGTGCCAGCAGCGAACTCAGGCCGGGACTGGGGGCAGATACGCAGTATTTT. The chain is built from TRBV6-1 and TRBJ2-3; TRBD2 is a possible D gene (6 bases). Looked up from germline, CDR1 is MNHNS and CDR2 is SASEGT. The CDR3 length is 17 residues. Trimming took 6 bases from V and 4 from J, leaving 23 bases between them.

V and J are TRBV28 and TRBJ2-1; no definite D call. Trimming pared 5 bases from V and 10 bases from J, leaving 15 bases between. CDR1 and CDR2 (germline): MDHEN, SYDVKM. CDR3 length: 13 amino acids. The CDR3 region has the DNA TGTGCCAGCAGTCCGATACACATCGGCGAGCAGTTCTTC. Amino acid sequence: CASSPIHIGEQFF.

V and J are TRBV12-3 or TRBV12-4 and TRBJ1-2; the D is unclear. Trimming took off 2 bases at V and 8 bases at J, with 12 bases between the two ends. The CDR3 extends over 13 amino acids. CDR3 protein: CASSLISTAGYTF. The CDR3 DNA is TGTGCCAGCAGTTTAATTTCCACCGCGGGCTACACCTTC.

The chain recombines TRBV11-3 with TRBJ2-1, with D hard to call. Trimming shortened V by 2 bases and J by 6 bases, and 11 bases separated the two germline ends. The CDR3 is 14 residues long. Germline CDR1 reads SGHNT; CDR2 reads YENEEA. CDR3 nucleotide sequence: TGTGCCAGCAGCTTACAGGCCAGGAGCAATGAGCAGTTCTTC. Amino acid sequence: CASSLQARSNEQFF. Full variable domain (remainder filled in from reference TRBV11-3 and TRBJ2-1): EAGVVQSPRYKIIEKKQPVAFWCNPISGHNTLYWYLQNLGQGPELLIRYENEEAVDDSQLPKDRFSAERLKGVDSTLKIQPAELGDSAVYLCASSLQARSNEQFFGPGTRLTVL.

V is TRBV2 and J is TRBJ1-5, with 7 bases that match TRBD1. The CDR3 has 14 amino acids. V shed 11 bases, J shed 5 bases, and the junction held 12 bases outside the gene matches. The germline V gene has CDR1 SNHLY and CDR2 FYNNEI. DNA for the CDR3: TGTGCCGTAAAGACCGGGACAGTACATCAGCCCCAGCATTTT. As protein: CAVKTGTVHQPQHF.

CDR3 loop: CASGLVPLVSLYNEQFF. CDR3 nucleotide sequence: TGTGCTAGTGGTTTGGTCCCTCTAGTTTCCCTCTACAATGAGCAGTTCTTC. The chain is built from TRBV12-5 and TRBJ2-1, with D unresolved. Germline V gene lookup returns CDR1 LGHNT and CDR2 FRNRAP. V lost 0 bases to trimming and J lost 3 bases, with 15 bases between them. This CDR3 is built from 17 residues.

The table lists this clonotype with a few counts. The chain is built from TRBV12-3 or TRBV12-4 and TRBJ2-3; TRBD1 matches at 10 bases. CDR3 length: 15 amino acids. J was trimmed by 6 bases and V by 5 bases; bases with no gene match: 8. CDR3 in amino acids: CASSTPRQGADTQYF. CDR3 coding DNA: TGTGCCAGCAGTACCCCCCGACAGGGGGCGGATACGCAGTATTTT.

This CDR3 reads CASKEQGYEQYF. The CDR3 DNA is TGTGCCAGCAAAGAACAGGGCTACGAGCAGTACTTC. V usage is TRBV28 and J usage is TRBJ2-7, with D possibly TRBD1 on 6 matching bases. Trimming cost V 7 bases and J 3 bases, with 10 bases left between them. The CDR3 has 12 amino acids. Germline lookup yields CDR1 MDHEN and CDR2 SYDVKM.